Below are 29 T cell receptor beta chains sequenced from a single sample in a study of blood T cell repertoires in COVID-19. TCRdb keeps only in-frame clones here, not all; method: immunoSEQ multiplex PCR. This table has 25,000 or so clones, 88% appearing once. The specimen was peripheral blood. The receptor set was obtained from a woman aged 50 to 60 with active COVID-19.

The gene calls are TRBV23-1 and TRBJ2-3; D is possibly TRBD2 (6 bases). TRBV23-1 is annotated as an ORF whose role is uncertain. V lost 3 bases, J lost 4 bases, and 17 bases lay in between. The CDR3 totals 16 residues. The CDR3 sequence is CASSHRRRREPDTQYF. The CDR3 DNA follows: TGCGCCAGCAGTCACCGACGACGGCGGGAACCAGATACGCAGTATTTT.

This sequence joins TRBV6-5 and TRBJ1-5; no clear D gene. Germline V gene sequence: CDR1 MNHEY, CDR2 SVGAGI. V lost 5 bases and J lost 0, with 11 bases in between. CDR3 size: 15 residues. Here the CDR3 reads CASSIPADSNQPQHF. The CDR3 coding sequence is TGTGCCAGCAGTATTCCGGCGGATAGCAATCAGCCCCAGCATTTT.

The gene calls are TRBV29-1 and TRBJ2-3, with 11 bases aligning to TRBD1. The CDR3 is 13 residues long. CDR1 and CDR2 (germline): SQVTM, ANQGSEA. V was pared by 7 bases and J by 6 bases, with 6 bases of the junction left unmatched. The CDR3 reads CSGWTGGKDTQYF. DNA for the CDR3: TGCAGCGGGTGGACAGGGGGCAAGGATACGCAGTATTTT.

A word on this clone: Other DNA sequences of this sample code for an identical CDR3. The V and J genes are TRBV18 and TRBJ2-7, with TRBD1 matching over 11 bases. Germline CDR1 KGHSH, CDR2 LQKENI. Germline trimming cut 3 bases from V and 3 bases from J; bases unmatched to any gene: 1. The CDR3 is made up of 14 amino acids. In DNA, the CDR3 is TGTGCCAGCTCACCCGGGACAGGGGGCTACGAGCAGTACTTC. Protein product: CASSPGTGGYEQYF.

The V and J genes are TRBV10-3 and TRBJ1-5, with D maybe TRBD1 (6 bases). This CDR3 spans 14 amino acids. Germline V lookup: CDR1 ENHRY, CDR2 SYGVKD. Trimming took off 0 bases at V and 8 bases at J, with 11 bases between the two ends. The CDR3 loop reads CAISESRGGEPQHF. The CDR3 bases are TGTGCCATCAGTGAGTCGAGGGGGGGGGAGCCCCAGCATTTT.

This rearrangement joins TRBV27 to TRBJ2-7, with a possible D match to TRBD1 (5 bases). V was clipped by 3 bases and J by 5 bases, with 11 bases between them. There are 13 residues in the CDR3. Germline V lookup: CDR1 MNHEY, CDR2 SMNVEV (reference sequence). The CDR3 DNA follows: TGTGCCAGCAGTTTTGCTGGGGCGGACGAGCAGTACTTC. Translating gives CASSFAGADEQYF.

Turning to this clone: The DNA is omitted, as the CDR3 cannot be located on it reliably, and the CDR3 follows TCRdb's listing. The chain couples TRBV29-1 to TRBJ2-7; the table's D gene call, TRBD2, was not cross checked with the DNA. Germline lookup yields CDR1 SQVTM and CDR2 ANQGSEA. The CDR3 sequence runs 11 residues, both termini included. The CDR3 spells CSVGEGSGEYF.

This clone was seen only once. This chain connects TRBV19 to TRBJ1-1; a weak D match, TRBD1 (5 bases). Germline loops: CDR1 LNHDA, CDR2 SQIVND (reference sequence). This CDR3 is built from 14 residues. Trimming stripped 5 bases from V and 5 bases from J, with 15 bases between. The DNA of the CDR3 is TGTGCCAGTAGTGGGCAGGGATATGTGACTGAAGCTTTCTTT. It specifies CASSGQGYVTEAFF.

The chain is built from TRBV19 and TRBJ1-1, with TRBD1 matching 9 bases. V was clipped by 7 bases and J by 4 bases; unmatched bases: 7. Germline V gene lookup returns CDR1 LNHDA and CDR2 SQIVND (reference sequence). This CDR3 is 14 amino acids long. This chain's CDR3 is CASIHRDRATEAFF. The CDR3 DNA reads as TGTGCCAGTATCCACCGGGACAGGGCCACTGAAGCTTTCTTT.

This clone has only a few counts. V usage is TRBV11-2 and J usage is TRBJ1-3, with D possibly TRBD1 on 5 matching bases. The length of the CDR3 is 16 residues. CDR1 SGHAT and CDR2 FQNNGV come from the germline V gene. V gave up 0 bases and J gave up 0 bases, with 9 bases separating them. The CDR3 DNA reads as TGTGCCAGCAGCTTAGAGGGACTGAACTCTGGAAACACCATATATTTT. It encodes CASSLEGLNSGNTIYF.

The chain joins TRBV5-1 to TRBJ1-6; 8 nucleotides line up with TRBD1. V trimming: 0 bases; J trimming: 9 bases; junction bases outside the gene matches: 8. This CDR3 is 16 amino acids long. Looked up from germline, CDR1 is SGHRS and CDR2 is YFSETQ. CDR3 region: CASSLAGDRSLSPLHF. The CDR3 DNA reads TGCGCCAGCAGCTTGGCCGGGGACAGGTCGCTTTCACCCCTCCACTTT.

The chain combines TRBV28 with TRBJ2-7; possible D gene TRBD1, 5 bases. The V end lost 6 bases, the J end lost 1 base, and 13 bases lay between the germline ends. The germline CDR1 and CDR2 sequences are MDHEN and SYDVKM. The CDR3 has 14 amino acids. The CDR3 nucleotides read TGTGCCAGCAGAGACCGGGCAGGGTCCTACGAGCAGTACTTC. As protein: CASRDRAGSYEQYF. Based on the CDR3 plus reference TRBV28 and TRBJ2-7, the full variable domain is DVKVTQSSRYLVKRTGEKVFLECVQDMDHENMFWYRQDPGLGLRLIYFSYDVKMKEKGDIPEGYSVSREKKERFSLILESASTNQTSMYLCASRDRAGSYEQYFGPGTRLTVT.

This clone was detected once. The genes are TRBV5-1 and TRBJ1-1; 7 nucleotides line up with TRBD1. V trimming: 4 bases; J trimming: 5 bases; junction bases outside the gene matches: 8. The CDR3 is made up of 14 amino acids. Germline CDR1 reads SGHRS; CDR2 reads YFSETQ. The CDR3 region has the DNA TGCGCCAGCAGCACCGGGACAGATGGGACTGAAGCTTTCTTT. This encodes CASSTGTDGTEAFF.

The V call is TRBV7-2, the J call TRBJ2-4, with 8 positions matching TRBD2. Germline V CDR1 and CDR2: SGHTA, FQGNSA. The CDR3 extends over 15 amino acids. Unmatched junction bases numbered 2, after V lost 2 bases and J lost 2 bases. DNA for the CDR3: TGTGCCAGCAGCTTAACGGGAGGGCCCAAAAACATTCAGTACTTC. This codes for CASSLTGGPKNIQYF.

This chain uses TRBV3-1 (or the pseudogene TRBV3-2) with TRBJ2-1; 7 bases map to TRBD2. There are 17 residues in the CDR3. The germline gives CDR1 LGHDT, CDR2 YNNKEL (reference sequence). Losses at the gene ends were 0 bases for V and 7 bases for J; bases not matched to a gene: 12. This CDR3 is CASSQDIKRGSRNEQFF. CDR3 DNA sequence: TGTGCCAGCAGCCAAGATATTAAACGCGGGAGTAGGAATGAGCAGTTCTTC.

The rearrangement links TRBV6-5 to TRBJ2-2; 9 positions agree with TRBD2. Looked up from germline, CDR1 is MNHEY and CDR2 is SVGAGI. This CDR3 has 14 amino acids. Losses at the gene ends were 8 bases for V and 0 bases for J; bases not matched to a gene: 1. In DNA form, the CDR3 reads TGTGCCAGCCTAGCGGGGACGAACACCGGGGAGCTGTTTTTT. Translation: CASLAGTNTGELFF.

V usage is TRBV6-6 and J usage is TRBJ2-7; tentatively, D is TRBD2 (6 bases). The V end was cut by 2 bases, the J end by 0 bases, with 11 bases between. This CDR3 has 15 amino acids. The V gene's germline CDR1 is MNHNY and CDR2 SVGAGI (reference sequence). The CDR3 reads CASSYGGPGSYEQYF. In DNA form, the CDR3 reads TGTGCCAGCAGTTACGGAGGGCCCGGCTCCTACGAGCAGTACTTC.

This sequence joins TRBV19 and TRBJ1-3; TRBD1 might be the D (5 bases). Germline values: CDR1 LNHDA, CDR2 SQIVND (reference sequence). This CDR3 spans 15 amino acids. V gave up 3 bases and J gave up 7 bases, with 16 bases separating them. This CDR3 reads CASSMAGTMVNTIYF. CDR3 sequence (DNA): TGTGCCAGTAGTATGGCGGGGACGATGGTCAACACCATATATTTT.

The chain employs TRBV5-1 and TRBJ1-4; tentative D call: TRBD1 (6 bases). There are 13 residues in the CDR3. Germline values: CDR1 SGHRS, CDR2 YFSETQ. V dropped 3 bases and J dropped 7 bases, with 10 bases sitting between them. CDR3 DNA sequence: TGCGCCAGCAGCTGGACAGCCGGTGAAAAACTGTTTTTT. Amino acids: CASSWTAGEKLFF.

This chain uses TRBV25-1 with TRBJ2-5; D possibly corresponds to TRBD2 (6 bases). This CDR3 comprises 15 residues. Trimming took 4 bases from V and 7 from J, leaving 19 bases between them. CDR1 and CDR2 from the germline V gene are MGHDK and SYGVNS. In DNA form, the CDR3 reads TGTGCCAGCAGTGGGCTTGGGACCCGGGGGTGGACCCAGTACTTC. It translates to CASSGLGTRGWTQYF.

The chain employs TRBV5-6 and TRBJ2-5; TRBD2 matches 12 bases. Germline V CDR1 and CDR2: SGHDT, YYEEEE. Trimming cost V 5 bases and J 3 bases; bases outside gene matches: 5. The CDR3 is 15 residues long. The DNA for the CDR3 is TGTGCCAGCAGTCTAGCGGGAGGGTGGGAAGAGACCCAGTACTTC. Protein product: CASSLAGGWEETQYF. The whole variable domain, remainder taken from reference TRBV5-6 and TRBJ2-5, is DAGVTQSPTHLIKTRGQQVTLRCSPKSGHDTVSWYQQALGQGPQFIFQYYEEEERQRGNFPDRFSGHQFPNYSSELNVNALLLGDSALYLCASSLAGGWEETQYFGPGTRLLVL.

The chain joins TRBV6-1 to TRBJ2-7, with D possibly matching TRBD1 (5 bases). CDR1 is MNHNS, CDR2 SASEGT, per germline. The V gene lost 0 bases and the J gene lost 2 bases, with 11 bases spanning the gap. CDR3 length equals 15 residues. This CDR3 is CASSEAMAGPYEQYF. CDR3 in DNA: TGTGCCAGCAGTGAAGCAATGGCAGGGCCCTACGAGCAGTACTTC.

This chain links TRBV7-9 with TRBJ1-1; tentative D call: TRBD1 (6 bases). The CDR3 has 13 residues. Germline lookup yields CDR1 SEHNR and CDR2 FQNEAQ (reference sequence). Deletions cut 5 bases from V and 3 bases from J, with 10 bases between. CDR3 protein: CASSAGQHTEAFF. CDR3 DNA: TGTGCCAGCAGCGCAGGACAGCACACTGAAGCTTTCTTT. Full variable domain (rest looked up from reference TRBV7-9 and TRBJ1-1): DTGVSQNPRHKITKRGQNVTFRCDPISEHNRLYWYRQTLGQGPEFLTYFQNEAQLEKSRLLSDRFSAERPKGSFSTLEIQRTEQGDSAMYLCASSAGQHTEAFFGQGTRLTVV.

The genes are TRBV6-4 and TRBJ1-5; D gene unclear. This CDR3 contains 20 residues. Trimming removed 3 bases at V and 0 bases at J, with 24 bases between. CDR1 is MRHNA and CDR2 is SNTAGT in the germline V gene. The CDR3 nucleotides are TGTGCCAGCAGTGAAGTGGGCAGAATGGCCCTAACAGATAGCAATCAGCCCCAGCATTTT. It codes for CASSEVGRMALTDSNQPQHF.

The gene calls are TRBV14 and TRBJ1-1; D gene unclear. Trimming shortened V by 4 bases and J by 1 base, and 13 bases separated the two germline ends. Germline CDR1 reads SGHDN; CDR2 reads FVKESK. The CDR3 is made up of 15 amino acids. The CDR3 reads CASSLLGVPNTEAFF. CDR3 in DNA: TGTGCCAGCAGCCTTCTCGGTGTACCGAACACTGAAGCTTTCTTT.

CDR3 bases: TGTGCCAGCAGCTTAGGGGCGGGACTGGACGAGCAGTACTTC. Its protein product is CASSLGAGLDEQYF. The chain carries TRBV13 and TRBJ2-7; D possibly corresponds to TRBD2 (6 bases). Germline CDR1 and CDR2: PRHDT and FYEKMQ (reference sequence). V was clipped by 0 bases and J by 5 bases, with 11 bases between them. The CDR3 covers 14 residues.

CDR3 sequence: CASSRGNENTIYF. CDR3 sequence (DNA): TGTGCCAGCAGTCGGGGAAACGAGAACACCATATATTTT. The chain is built from TRBV6-5 and TRBJ1-3; D not certain. The V gene lost 5 bases and the J gene lost 7 bases, with 12 bases spanning the gap. Germline V gene data show CDR1 as MNHEY and CDR2 as SVGAGI. The CDR3 extends over 13 amino acids.

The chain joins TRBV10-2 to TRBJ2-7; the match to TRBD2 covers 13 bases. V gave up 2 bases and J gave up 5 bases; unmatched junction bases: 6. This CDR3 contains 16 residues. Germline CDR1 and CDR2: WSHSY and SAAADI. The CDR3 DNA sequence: TGCGCCAGCAGTGAGATGGGACTAGCGGGGCGTCACGAGCAGTACTTC. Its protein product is CASSEMGLAGRHEQYF.

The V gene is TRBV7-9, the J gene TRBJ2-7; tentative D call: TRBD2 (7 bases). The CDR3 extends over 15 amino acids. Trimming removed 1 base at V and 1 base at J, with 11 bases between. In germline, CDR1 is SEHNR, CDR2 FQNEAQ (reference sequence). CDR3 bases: TGTGCCAGCAGCTTAGAGGGGGGGAAATCCTACGAGCAGTACTTC. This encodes CASSLEGGKSYEQYF.